This T cell receptor (beta chain) was sequenced during a study of blood T cell repertoires in COVID-19 (dated by TCRdb to 2019 to 2021). Study-wide context: The collaborator samples originated in the United States, Italy and Spain and spanned the acute and convalescent phases of COVID-19. Samples came from the ongoing ImmuneRACE study (first 160 participants) plus 1,254 subjects from 6 global collaborators. The repertoires were made available in a free public database intended to serve as a resource for research on the immune response to SARS-CoV-2. The prospective study material was composed of cDNA or gDNA derived from T cells, B-cell-depleted T cells, or PBMCs. Subjects who had been exposed to COVID-19, were actively infected with it, or had recovered from it provided the deeply sampled blood TCRbeta repertoires that made up the dataset. Sample metadata almost always included a de-identified subject ID, COVID-19 status, age in years and sex. Where available, HLA class I and class II types were obtained from metadata supplied by the sample provider rather than from assay-based typing. General study outcomes and caveats: The amount of clinical and demographic metadata varied by source and participant and was provided uncurated.

TCRbeta CDR3 regions were amplified from genomic DNA using the immunoSEQ Assay, a bias-controlled multiplex PCR. The source study handled its data this way. The number of nucleated cells in each sample was estimated by amplification of reference gene primers within the assay. To quantify the absolute abundance of each unique TCRbeta CDR3 rearrangement, sequence reads were collapsed and filtered. For each sample, productive Simpson clonality was calculated as the square root of Simpson's diversity index across productive rearrangements. The source is immuneACCESS, and TCRdb retained only in-frame sequences with V and J called. Part of the clones is not carried over; for the studies checked, unresolved V genes explain less than half of this, and the remainder is unexplained. The V and J calls and clone size come from that table; D and trimming were worked out from the DNA. Counted in this sample were about 9,300 clones; about 90% of them appeared once. Approximately 3.8% of the sample is in the top ten clones.

Trimming leaves V shorter by 11 bases and J shorter by 5 bases, with the junction holding 4 bases beyond the gene matches. The CDR3, from cysteine to phenylalanine, totals 12 residues. Only the CDR3 DNA stays, 36 bases, in frame from base 1. CDR1 and CDR2 are read off the germline V gene (reference sequence) as MNHEY and SMNVEV. Note on this clone: Its antigen is currently not known. Base qualities are missing; no much larger clone stands one base away.

Collaborating institutions collected whole blood in K2EDTA tubes following their own protocols. Collaborator samples were shipped for TCRbeta analysis as frozen whole blood, isolated PBMCs, or DNA extracted from either sample type. This TCR derives from a woman aged 50 to 65 with active COVID-19. Sequenced material: peripheral blood. The chain uses TRBV27 and TRBJ1-4, with 8 middle bases fitting TRBD1. For the CDR3, the sequence is CASGDRNEKLFF. The nucleotide sequence is TGTGCCTCCGGGGACAGGAATGAAAAACTGTTTTTT.